This T cell receptor (beta chain) was sequenced for a study of blood T cell repertoires in COVID-19. Sequenced by immunoSEQ multiplex PCR; TCRdb stores in-frame clones only, minus some. The sample holds about 270,000 clones, 80% to 95% seen once. A single count supports this clone. Sequenced material: PBMCs or T cells enriched from blood (not recorded which). The origin of this receptor is a man aged 40-49 years who had been exposed to COVID-19.

The chain's CDR3 is CASSRGGLQETQYF. The CDR3 nucleotides are TGTGCCAGCAGCCGCGGGGGGCTACAAGAGACCCAGTACTTC. This sequence joins TRBV7-3 and TRBJ2-5, with 8 nucleotides matching TRBD2. Germline-derived CDR1 and CDR2 are SGHTA and FQGTGA. Trimming removed 5 bases from V and 2 bases from J; junction bases left unmatched: 4. The length of the CDR3 is 14 residues.